In this sample, the clone carrying this T cell receptor beta chain turned up a few times. Its antigen is as yet unknown. Everyone who gave samples was a healthy Caucasian. This specimen belongs to a study of identical twins. Study-level points and caveats: Invariant MAIT and iNKT cells are populations that could partly confound zero-insertion analyses.

Addition of a universal primer site occurred through template switching, and cDNA carried unique molecular identifiers. Using its own MiXCR run on the 5' RACE reads, TCRdb lists one record per CDR3 protein. The sample comprises hundreds of thousands of distinct CDR3 sequences, 24% of which are singletons, and just under 3% rests with the top ten. The germline V and J ends were trimmed by 10 bases and 5 bases, with 14 bases remaining between them. The CDR3 is made up of 13 amino acids. CDR1 ENHRY and CDR2 SYGVKD come from the germline V gene. A further study also used this sample, focusing on T cells expressing NK-cell markers. That source adds: Sequenced donors, eight in total, included seven who were HCMV-seropositive and one who was seronegative.

Sequencing was performed on CD4+ T cells sorted from blood. The TCR sequence derives from a woman in her late teens or twenties in good health. The chain employs TRBV10-3 and TRBJ1-4; no reliable D call. The CDR3 DNA reads as TGTGCCACTTCGACGGAGATCAATGAAAAACTGTTTTTT. Its protein is CATSTEINEKLFF.